A single count supports the clone carrying this TCR beta chain. A clone one base away is much larger, so this may be a read error. Peripheral blood genomic DNA, not sorted cells or RNA, was the template. TRB rearrangements spanning V, D and J were amplified using mixed TRB-A/B primers. TCRdb recomputed calls from the multiplex PCR reads with MiXCR, one row per CDR3 protein. The top ten hold approximately 50% of the sample, which has 5,000 to 7,000 distinct CDR3 sequences, about two fifths seen once. The data derive from a study of T cell repertoires in aging, cancer and after chemotherapy. This CDR3 region has 15 residues. Germline CDR1 reads MNHNY; CDR2 reads SVGAGI (reference sequence). Germline trimming cut 1 base from V and 1 base from J; bases unmatched to any gene: 2.

Sequenced material: blood. The chain employs TRBV6-6 and TRBJ2-5; 8 bases align to TRBD2. This receptor was obtained from a human donor in good health. The CDR3 is CASSYWAGGQETQYF. CDR3 bases: TGTGCCAGCAGTTACTGGGCGGGGGGCCAAGAGACCCAGTACTTC.